A single sample is the source of the 16 T cell receptor beta chains below, sequenced in a study of spatial heterogeneity in lung cancer. Points from the study as a whole: Tumor mutation count correlated with how many alpha and beta TCRs expanded intratumorally.

TCRdb itself ran the 5' RACE reads through MiXCR, one entry per CDR3 protein. This table holds 1,500 or so distinct CDR3 sequences, roughly 10% found once. The antigens of these receptors remain unknown. The time point is: sample taken at primary tumor resection. The sample was lung tumor tissue, taken at surgery. The receptors shown here come from a female donor with early-stage non-small cell lung cancer.

The chain couples TRBV7-2 to TRBJ1-1; D is uncertain. Trimming took off 5 bases at V and 0 bases at J, with 13 bases between the two ends. CDR1 is SGHTA and CDR2 is FQGNSA in the germline V gene. The CDR3 contains 15 residues. The CDR3 region is CASSPGSSLNTEAFF. CDR3 coding DNA: TGTGCCAGCAGCCCGGGGAGCAGTTTGAACACTGAAGCTTTCTTT. The full variable domain, completed using reference TRBV7-2 and TRBJ1-1, is GAGVSQSPSNKVTEKGKDVELRCDPISGHTALYWYRQSLGQGLEFLIYFQGNSAPDKSGLPSDRFSAERTGGSVSTLTIQRTQQEDSAVYLCASSPGSSLNTEAFFGQGTRLTVV.

By sample share, this clonotype is large. The CDR3 loop reads CSARNRVPQSSYNEQFF. DNA of the CDR3: TGCAGTGCTAGGAACAGGGTACCCCAGAGCTCCTACAATGAGCAGTTCTTC. The chain has TRBV20-1 and TRBJ2-1; possibly TRBD1 for D (6 bases). The CDR3 has 17 amino acids. CDR1 is DFQATT, CDR2 SNEGSKA, per germline (reference sequence). Deletions cut 3 bases from V and 0 bases from J, with 18 bases between.

This clonotype was seen a few times. The chain combines TRBV7-3 with TRBJ2-5; 9 bases are a match to TRBD2. With 5 bases clipped from V and 5 bases from J, the junction kept 3 bases outside the gene matches. Germline V lookup: CDR1 SGHTA, CDR2 FQGTGA. This CDR3 region has 13 residues. In DNA form, the CDR3 reads TGTGCCAGCAGCCTGACTAGCGGTGAGACCCAGTACTTC. Its translation: CASSLTSGETQYF.

By frequency in the sample, this clonotype is medium-sized. The chain couples TRBV10-3 to TRBJ2-3; 12 bases are a match to TRBD2. The CDR3 runs to 16 residues. V was clipped by 3 bases and J by 1 base; unmatched bases: 2. Germline V gene sequence: CDR1 ENHRY, CDR2 SYGVKD. The CDR3: CAISDLAGGGTDTQYF. The CDR3, as DNA: TGTGCCATCAGTGATCTAGCGGGGGGGGGCACAGATACGCAGTATTTT.

The chain links TRBV7-3 to TRBJ2-7; TRBD2 agrees at 14 bases. V dropped 5 bases and J dropped 4; count of bases not matched to a gene: 7. Germline V gene data show CDR1 as SGHTA and CDR2 as FQGTGA. The CDR3 runs 16 residues. The CDR3 region is CASSTGTSGSKYEQYF. As DNA, the CDR3 is TGTGCCAGCAGCACCGGGACTAGCGGGAGCAAGTACGAGCAGTACTTC.

By frequency in the sample, this clonotype is medium-sized. The chain employs TRBV6-2 or TRBV6-3 and TRBJ1-2; D uncertain. Trimming took 5 bases from V and 8 from J, leaving 15 bases between them. The CDR3 is made up of 13 amino acids. Germline-derived CDR1 and CDR2 are MNHEY and SVGEGT. The CDR3 region is CASSRLFGVGYTF. As DNA, the CDR3 is TGTGCCAGCAGTCGCCTTTTCGGGGTCGGCTACACCTTC.

This clonotype is large (0.1 to 1%) in the sample. The V call is TRBV4-2, the J call TRBJ2-3; TRBD2 agrees at 8 bases. CDR1 LGHNA and CDR2 YNFKEQ come from the germline V gene. V trimming: 5 bases; J trimming: 2 bases; junction bases outside the gene matches: 3. CDR3 length equals 14 residues. DNA of the CDR3: TGTGCCAGCAGCTATAGCGGGATCACAGATACGCAGTATTTT. Protein: CASSYSGITDTQYF.

The chain combines TRBV7-2 with TRBJ2-3; 11 nucleotides match TRBD2. Trimming removed 5 bases from V and 6 bases from J; junction bases left unmatched: 13. The CDR3 sequence is 17 residues long. Germline values: CDR1 SGHTA, CDR2 FQGNSA. CDR3 coding DNA: TGTGCCAGCAGCCCGTTGACTAGCGGGACTAGAACCGATACGCAGTATTTT. Its translation: CASSPLTSGTRTDTQYF.

This clonotype is large. The chain carries TRBV5-1 and TRBJ2-2; 9 positions match TRBD1. Trimming cost V 4 bases and J 3 bases; bases outside gene matches: 7. The CDR3 runs to 16 residues. Per the germline V gene, CDR1 is SGHRS and CDR2 is YFSETQ. The CDR3 coding sequence is TGCGCCAGCAGCCTGGACAGGGGCGGAGACACCGGGGAGCTGTTTTTT. Amino acid sequence: CASSLDRGGDTGELFF.

This clonotype is deemed medium-sized. The chain carries TRBV20-1 and TRBJ2-7, with D perhaps TRBD1 or TRBD2 (5 bases each). CDR3 size: 15 residues. V gave up 4 bases and J gave up 5 bases, with 21 bases separating them. The V gene's germline CDR1 is DFQATT and CDR2 SNEGSKA (reference sequence). The CDR3 protein is CSATRSRAGSNEQYF. For the CDR3, the DNA is TGCAGTGCTACCAGAAGCCGGGCAGGGAGTAACGAGCAGTACTTC.

This clonotype rates as medium-sized. The V call is TRBV2, the J call TRBJ1-4; tentative D call: TRBD1 (5 bases). The V and J ends lost 6 bases and 7 bases respectively, with 12 bases between them. From germline, CDR1 is SNHLY and CDR2 FYNNEI. The CDR3 consists of 13 residues. The CDR3 protein is CASSGQRSEKLFF. DNA for the CDR3: TGTGCCAGCAGCGGACAAAGGAGTGAAAAACTGTTTTTT.

In its sample, this clonotype is medium-sized (0.01 to 0.1%). The gene calls are TRBV28 and TRBJ2-7; 10 bases are shared with TRBD1. The germline CDR1 and CDR2 sequences are MDHEN and SYDVKM. The V gene end was trimmed by 8 bases and the J gene end by 1 base; junction bases not matched to a gene: 8. CDR3 length equals 15 residues. The CDR3 reads CASYSQGQGSYEQYF. Here the CDR3 DNA reads TGTGCCAGCTACAGCCAGGGACAGGGGTCCTACGAGCAGTACTTC.

This clonotype is categorized as large (0.1 to 1%). The chain is built from TRBV12-3 or TRBV12-4 and TRBJ2-7, with 14 bases lining up with TRBD2. This CDR3 has 16 residues. V lost 3 bases and J lost 3; bases outside the gene matches: 4. CDR3 in DNA: TGTGCCAGCAGTTTGGGACTAGCGGGGGATCTCTACGAGCAGTACTTC. Translation gives CASSLGLAGDLYEQYF.

This clonotype is classed as large. This chain links TRBV20-1 with TRBJ2-3, with 8 nucleotides matching TRBD1. V gave up 6 bases and J gave up 5 bases; unmatched junction bases: 10. This CDR3 is built from 14 residues. Germline V lookup: CDR1 DFQATT, CDR2 SNEGSKA (reference sequence). CDR3 coding DNA: TGCAGTGCCCACGGACAGGGTTTGCGAGATACGCAGTATTTT. Translating gives CSAHGQGLRDTQYF.

This clonotype is labeled medium-sized (0.01 to 0.1%). This chain connects TRBV18 to TRBJ2-2; 7 bases line up with TRBD1. Germline V gene data show CDR1 as KGHSH and CDR2 as LQKENI. Trimming took 6 bases from V and 3 from J; bases not matched to a gene: 7. The CDR3 consists of 15 residues. CDR3 DNA sequence: TGTGCCAGCTCCCTCCGACAGGGTGACACCGGGGAGCTGTTTTTT. Protein sequence: CASSLRQGDTGELFF.

V and J are TRBV6-2 or TRBV6-3 and TRBJ2-1, with D maybe TRBD2 (5 bases). Per the germline V gene, CDR1 is MNHEY and CDR2 is SVGEGT. This CDR3 contains 15 residues. Trimming removed 6 bases from V and 9 bases from J, with 21 bases in between. The CDR3: CASSRASGVNGEQFF. CDR3 coding DNA: TGTGCCAGCAGCCGCGCCTCCGGGGTGAATGGTGAGCAGTTCTTC.